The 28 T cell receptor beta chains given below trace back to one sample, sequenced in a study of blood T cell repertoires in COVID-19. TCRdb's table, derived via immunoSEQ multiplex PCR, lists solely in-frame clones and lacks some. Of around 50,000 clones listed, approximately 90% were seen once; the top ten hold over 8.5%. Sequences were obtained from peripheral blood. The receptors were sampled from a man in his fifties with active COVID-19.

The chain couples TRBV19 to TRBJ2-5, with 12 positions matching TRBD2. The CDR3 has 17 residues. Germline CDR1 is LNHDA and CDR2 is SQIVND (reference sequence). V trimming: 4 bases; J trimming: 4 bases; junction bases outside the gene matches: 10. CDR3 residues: CASSTPLAGGLGETQYF. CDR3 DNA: TGTGCCAGTAGTACCCCTCTAGCGGGGGGGCTAGGAGAGACCCAGTACTTC.

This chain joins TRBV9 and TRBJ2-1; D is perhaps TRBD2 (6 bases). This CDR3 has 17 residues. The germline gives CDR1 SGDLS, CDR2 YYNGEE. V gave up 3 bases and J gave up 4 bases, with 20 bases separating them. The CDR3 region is CASSAGWGEVGYNEQFF. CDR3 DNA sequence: TGTGCCAGCAGCGCGGGATGGGGGGAGGTCGGTTACAATGAGCAGTTCTTC. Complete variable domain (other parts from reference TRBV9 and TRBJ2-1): DSGVTQTPKHLITATGQRVTLRCSPRSGDLSVYWYQQSLDQGLQFLIQYYNGEERAKGNILERFSAQQFPDLHSELNLSSLELGDSALYFCASSAGWGEVGYNEQFFGPGTRLTVL.

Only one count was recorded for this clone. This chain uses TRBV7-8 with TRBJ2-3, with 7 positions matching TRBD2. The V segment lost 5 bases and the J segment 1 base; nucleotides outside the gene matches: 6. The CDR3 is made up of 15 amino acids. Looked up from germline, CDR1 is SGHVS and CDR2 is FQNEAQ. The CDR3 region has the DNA TGTGCCAGCAGCCCGTCTACTAGCGGCACAGATACGCAGTATTTT. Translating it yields CASSPSTSGTDTQYF.

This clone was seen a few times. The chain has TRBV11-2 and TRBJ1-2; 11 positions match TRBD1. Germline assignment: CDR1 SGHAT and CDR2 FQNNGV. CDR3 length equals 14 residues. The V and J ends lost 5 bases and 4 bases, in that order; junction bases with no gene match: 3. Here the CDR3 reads CASSRGTGGYGYTF. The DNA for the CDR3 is TGTGCCAGCAGCAGAGGGACAGGGGGCTATGGCTACACCTTC.

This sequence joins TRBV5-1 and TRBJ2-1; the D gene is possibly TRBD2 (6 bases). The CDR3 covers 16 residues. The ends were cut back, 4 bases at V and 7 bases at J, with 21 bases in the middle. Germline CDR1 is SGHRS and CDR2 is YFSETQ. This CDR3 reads CASSGFEEGLGNEQFF. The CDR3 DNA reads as TGCGCCAGCAGCGGCTTCGAGGAGGGCCTGGGGAATGAGCAGTTCTTC. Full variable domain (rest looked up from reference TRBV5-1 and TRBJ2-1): KAGVTQTPRYLIKTRGQQVTLSCSPISGHRSVSWYQQTPGQGLQFLFEYFSETQRNKGNFPGRFSGRQFSNSRSEMNVSTLELGDSALYLCASSGFEEGLGNEQFFGPGTRLTVL.

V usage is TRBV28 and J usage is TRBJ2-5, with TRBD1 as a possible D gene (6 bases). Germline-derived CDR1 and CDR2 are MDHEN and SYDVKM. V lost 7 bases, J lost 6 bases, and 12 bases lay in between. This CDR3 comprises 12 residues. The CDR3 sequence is CASKGVGKTQYF. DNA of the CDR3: TGTGCCAGCAAGGGGGTCGGGAAGACCCAGTACTTC.

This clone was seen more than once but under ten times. CDR3 amino acids: CASSSLRQRGNTGELFF. In nucleotides, the CDR3 is TGTGCCAGCAGCTCTCTCCGGCAGCGGGGGAACACCGGGGAGCTGTTTTTT. V gene TRBV7-9 combines with J gene TRBJ2-2; 7 nucleotides line up with TRBD2. The CDR3 spans 17 residues. The germline CDR1 and CDR2 sequences are SEHNR and FQNEAQ (reference sequence). J lost 1 base, V lost 4 bases, and 9 bases had no gene match.

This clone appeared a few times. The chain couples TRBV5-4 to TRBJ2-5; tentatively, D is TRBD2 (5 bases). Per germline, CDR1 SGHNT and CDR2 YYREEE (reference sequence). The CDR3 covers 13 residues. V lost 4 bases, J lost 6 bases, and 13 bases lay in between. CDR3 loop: CASSLGLGKTQYF. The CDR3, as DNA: TGTGCCAGCAGCCTCGGACTCGGCAAGACCCAGTACTTC.

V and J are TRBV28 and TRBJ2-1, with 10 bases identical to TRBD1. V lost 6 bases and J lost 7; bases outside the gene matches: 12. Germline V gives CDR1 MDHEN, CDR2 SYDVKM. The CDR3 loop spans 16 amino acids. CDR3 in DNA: TGTGCCAGCAGCCTCGGGGGGGGACAGGGGAGGAATGAGCAGTTCTTC. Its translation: CASSLGGGQGRNEQFF.

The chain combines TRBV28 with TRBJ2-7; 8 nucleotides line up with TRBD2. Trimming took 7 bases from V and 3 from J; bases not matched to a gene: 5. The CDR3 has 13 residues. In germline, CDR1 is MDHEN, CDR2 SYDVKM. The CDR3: CASTPTSGYEQYF. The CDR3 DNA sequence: TGTGCCAGCACCCCCACTAGCGGCTACGAGCAGTACTTC.

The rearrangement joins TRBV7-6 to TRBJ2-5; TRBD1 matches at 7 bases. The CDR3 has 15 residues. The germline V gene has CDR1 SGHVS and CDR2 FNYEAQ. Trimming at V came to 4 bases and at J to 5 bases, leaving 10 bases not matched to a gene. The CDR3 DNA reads TGTGCCAGCAGCTGGCAAACAGGGGAGCAGGAGACCCAGTACTTC. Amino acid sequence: CASSWQTGEQETQYF. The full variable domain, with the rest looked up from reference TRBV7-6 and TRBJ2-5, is GAGVSQSPRYKVTKRGQDVALRCDPISGHVSLYWYRQALGQGPEFLTYFNYEAQQDKSGLPNDRFSAERPEGSISTLTIQRTEQRDSAMYRCASSWQTGEQETQYFGPGTRLLVL.

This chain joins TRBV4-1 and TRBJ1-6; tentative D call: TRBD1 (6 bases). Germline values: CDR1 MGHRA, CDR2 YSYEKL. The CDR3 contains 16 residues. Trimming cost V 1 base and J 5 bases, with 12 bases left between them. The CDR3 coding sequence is TGCGCCAGCAGCCAAGTTGGGACAAACAATAATTCACCCCTCCACTTT. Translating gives CASSQVGTNNNSPLHF.

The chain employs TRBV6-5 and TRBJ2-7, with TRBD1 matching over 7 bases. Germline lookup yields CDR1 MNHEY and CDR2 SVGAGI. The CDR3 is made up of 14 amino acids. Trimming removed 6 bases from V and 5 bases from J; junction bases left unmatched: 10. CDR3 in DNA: TGTGCCAGCAGACCCCGACAGGGATCCCACGAGCAGTACTTC. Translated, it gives CASRPRQGSHEQYF.

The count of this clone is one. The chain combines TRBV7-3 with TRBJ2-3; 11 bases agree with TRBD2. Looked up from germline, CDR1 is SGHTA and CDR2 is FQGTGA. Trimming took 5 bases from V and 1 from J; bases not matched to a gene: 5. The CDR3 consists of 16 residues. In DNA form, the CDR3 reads TGTGCCAGCAGCCTCCAGACTAGCGGGGGCACAGATACGCAGTATTTT. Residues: CASSLQTSGGTDTQYF.

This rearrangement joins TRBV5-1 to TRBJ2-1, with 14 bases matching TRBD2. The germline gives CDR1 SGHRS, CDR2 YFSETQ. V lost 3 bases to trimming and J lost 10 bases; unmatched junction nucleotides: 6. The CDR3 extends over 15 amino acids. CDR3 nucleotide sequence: TGCGCCAGCAGCTCGGGACTAGCGGGAGATCGCGAGCAGTTCTTC. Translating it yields CASSSGLAGDREQFF.

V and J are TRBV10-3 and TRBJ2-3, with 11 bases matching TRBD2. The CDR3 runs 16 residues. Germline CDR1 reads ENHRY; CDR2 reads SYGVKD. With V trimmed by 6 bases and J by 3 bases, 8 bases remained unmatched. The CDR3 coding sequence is TGTGCCATCAGCCAGCTCTCTAGCGGGGGGACAGATACGCAGTATTTT. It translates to CAISQLSSGGTDTQYF.

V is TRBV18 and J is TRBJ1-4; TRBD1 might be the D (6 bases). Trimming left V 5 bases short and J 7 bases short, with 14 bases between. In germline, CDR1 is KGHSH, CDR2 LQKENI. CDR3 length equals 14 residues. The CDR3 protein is CASSGGARSEKLFF. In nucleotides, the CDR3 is TGTGCCAGCTCAGGGGGGGCGCGGAGTGAAAAACTGTTTTTT. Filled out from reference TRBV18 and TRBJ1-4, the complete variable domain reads NAGVMQNPRHLVRRRGQEARLRCSPMKGHSHVYWYRQLPEEGLKFMVYLQKENIIDESGMPKERFSAEFPKEGPSILRIQQVVRGDSAAYFCASSGGARSEKLFFGSGTQLSVL.

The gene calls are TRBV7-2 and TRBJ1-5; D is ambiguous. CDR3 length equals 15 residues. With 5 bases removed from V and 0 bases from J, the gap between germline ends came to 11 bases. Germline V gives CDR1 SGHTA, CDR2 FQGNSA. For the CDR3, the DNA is TGTGCCAGCAGCCCGAGAGTTTATAGCAATCAGCCCCAGCATTTT. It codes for CASSPRVYSNQPQHF.

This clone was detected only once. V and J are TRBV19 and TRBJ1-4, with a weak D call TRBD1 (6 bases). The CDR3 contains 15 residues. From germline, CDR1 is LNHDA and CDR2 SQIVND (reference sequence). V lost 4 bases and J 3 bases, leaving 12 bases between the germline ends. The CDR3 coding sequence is TGTGCCAGTAGTAGCTTGGACAGACCTAATGAAAAACTGTTTTTT. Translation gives CASSSLDRPNEKLFF.

The DNA for the CDR3 is TGTGCCAGCAGGCGACAGGAGACCGGGGAGCTGTTTTTT. Translated, it gives CASRRQETGELFF. This chain joins TRBV12-3 or TRBV12-4 and TRBJ2-2; D is possibly TRBD1 (6 bases). V shed 6 bases and J shed 5 bases, with 10 bases lying between them. The CDR3 covers 13 residues.

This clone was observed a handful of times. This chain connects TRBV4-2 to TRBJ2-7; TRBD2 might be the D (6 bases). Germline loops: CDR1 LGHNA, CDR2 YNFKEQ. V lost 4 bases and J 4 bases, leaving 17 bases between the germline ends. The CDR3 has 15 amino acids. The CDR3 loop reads CASSPSGTVAYEQYF. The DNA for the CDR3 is TGTGCCAGCAGCCCCTCCGGGACTGTGGCGTACGAGCAGTACTTC.

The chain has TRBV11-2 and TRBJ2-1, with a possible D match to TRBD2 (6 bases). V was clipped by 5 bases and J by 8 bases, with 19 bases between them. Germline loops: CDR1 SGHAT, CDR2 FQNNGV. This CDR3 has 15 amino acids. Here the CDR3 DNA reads TGTGCCAGCAGCACGGGACTTCAAGGGGTGTATGAGCAGTTCTTC. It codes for CASSTGLQGVYEQFF.

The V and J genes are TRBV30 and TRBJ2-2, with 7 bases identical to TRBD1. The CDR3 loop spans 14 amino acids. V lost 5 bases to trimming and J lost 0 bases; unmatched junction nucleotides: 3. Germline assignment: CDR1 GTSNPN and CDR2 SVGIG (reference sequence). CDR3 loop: CAWGGQANTGELFF. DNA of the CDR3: TGTGCCTGGGGCGGACAGGCGAACACCGGGGAGCTGTTTTTT.

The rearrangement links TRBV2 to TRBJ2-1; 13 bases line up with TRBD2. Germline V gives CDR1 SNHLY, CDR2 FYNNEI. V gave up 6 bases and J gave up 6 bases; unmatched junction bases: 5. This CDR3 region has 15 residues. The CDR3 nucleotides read TGTGCCAGCAGCCCTTGGACTAGCGGGGGCAATGAGCAGTTCTTC. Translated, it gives CASSPWTSGGNEQFF.

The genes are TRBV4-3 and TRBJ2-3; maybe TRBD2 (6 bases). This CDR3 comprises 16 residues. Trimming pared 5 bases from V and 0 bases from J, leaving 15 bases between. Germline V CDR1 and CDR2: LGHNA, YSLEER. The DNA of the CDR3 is TGCGCCAGCAGCGTTGAAGGCGGGACTAGCACAGATACGCAGTATTTT. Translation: CASSVEGGTSTDTQYF.

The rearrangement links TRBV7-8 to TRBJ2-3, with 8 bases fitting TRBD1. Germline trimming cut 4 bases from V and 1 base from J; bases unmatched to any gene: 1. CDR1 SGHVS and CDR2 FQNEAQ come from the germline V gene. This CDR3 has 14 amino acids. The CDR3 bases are TGTGCCAGCAGCTGGGACAGGCGCACAGATACGCAGTATTTT. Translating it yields CASSWDRRTDTQYF.

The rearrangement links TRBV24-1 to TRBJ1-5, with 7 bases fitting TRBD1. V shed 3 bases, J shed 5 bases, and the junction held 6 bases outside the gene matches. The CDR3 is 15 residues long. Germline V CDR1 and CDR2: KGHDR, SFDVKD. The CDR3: CATSDTGQIDQPQHF. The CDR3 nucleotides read TGTGCCACCAGTGATACGGGACAGATAGATCAGCCCCAGCATTTT.

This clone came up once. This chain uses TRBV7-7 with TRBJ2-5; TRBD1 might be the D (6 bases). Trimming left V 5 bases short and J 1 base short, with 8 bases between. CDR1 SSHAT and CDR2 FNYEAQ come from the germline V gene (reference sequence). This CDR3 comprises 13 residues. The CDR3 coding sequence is TGTGCCAGCAGCCCAGGGGTCCAAGAGACCCAGTACTTC. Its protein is CASSPGVQETQYF.